These 3 T cell receptor beta chains came from one sample sequenced in a study of Ad26.COV2.S vaccination and SARS-CoV-2 variants. TCRdb keeps only in-frame clones here, not all; method: immunoSEQ multiplex PCR. The sample has about 260,000 clones, roughly 85% seen once. Treatment defined: around 19 received Ad26.COV2.S at low or high dose, single or two shots; a few received placebo; per-sample allocation not given. Vaccine and placebo recipients were sampled on day 63 after the first injection. The sample here was peripheral blood, taken in a trial of Ad26.COV2.S vaccine versus placebo. The origin of the receptors is a person aged 18-60 years who received the Ad26.COV2.S COVID-19 vaccine or a placebo.

The chain is built from TRBV18 and TRBJ1-4, with unresolved D. V shed 1 base and J shed 8 bases, with 5 bases lying between them. The length of the CDR3 is 12 residues. In germline, CDR1 is KGHSH, CDR2 LQKENI. CDR3 coding DNA: TGTGCCAGCTCACCACTGGGGGAAAAACTGTTTTTT. Amino acids: CASSPLGEKLFF.

This clone was recorded only once. This sequence joins TRBV7-8 and TRBJ2-1, with 11 bases aligning to TRBD2. V lost 1 base, J lost 5 bases, and 4 bases stayed unmatched. The CDR3 extends over 16 amino acids. Germline values: CDR1 SGHVS, CDR2 FQNEAQ. The CDR3 loop is CASSLGIAGGDNEQFF. The CDR3 region has the DNA TGTGCCAGCAGCTTAGGGATAGCGGGGGGGGACAATGAGCAGTTCTTC.

This chain links TRBV4-3 with TRBJ2-3; no definite D call. The CDR3 contains 15 residues. Germline V lookup: CDR1 LGHNA, CDR2 YSLEER. V was pared by 0 bases and J by 2 bases, with 9 bases between. CDR3: CASSQEWPYTDTQYF. In nucleotides, the CDR3 is TGCGCCAGCAGCCAAGAATGGCCATACACAGATACGCAGTATTTT.